A single sample gave rise to the 13 T cell receptor beta chains below, sequenced in a study of regulatory T cells in long-lasting Graves disease (dated by TCRdb to about 2021). Libraries were constructed by multiplex PCR. The sequencing machine was an Illumina HiSeq 4000. CDR3 regions were amplified by Arm-PCR with iRepertoire HTBI primers to construct TCR beta libraries. The public reads were quality trimmed at Q25 with fastp and then assembled into clones with MiXCR by TCRdb, keeping productive beta chains. Rows are combined by CDR3 protein, so each entry shows the most common genes and DNA. The table for this sample lists around 420,000 distinct CDR3 sequences; 15% to 17% of them were counted only once. Over 20% of the sample is taken by the ten largest. Interpreted using the paper, the time point label stands for: newly diagnosed GD, antithyroid drugs for less than 3 months. For both TCR sequencing and RNA sequencing, RNA was extracted from PBMCs using TRIzol.

The source material was peripheral blood mononuclear cells (PBMCs), sampled at new diagnosis, from a patient treated with antithyroid drugs. The receptors shown here come from a female donor with Graves disease.

The table lists this clonotype with many counts. The J gene is TRBJ1-4, the V gene TRBV2, with D hard to call. Trimming took 4 bases from V and 5 from J, leaving 11 bases between them. The CDR3 consists of 14 residues. Per the germline V gene, CDR1 is SNHLY and CDR2 is FYNNEI. The CDR3 sequence: CASSAKAQNEKLFF. The CDR3 bases are TGTGCCAGCAGTGCTAAGGCCCAGAATGAAAAACTGTTTTTT.

The chain is built from TRBV12-3 or TRBV12-4 and TRBJ2-3; tentatively, D is TRBD1 (6 bases). The V end lost 5 bases, the J end lost 2 bases, and 14 bases lay between the germline ends. This CDR3 region has 15 residues. The CDR3 loop reads CASSEAGDNTDTQYF. The CDR3 nucleotides read TGTGCCAGCAGTGAAGCTGGGGACAACACAGATACGCAGTATTTT.

This clonotype was found many times. V is TRBV7-2 and J is TRBJ2-1, with D uncertain. The J call may be incorrect, as the DNA end agrees better with TRBJ2-5. This CDR3 has 13 amino acids. Germline V gene sequence: CDR1 SGHTA, CDR2 FQGNSA. The CDR3 bases are TGTGCCAGCAGCTTACTGGGGTGGGAGACCCAGTACTTC. Translating gives CASSLLGWETQYF.

This clonotype was detected ten times or more. The chain carries TRBV11-2 and TRBJ1-5; the D is unclear. This CDR3 is 13 amino acids long. From germline, CDR1 is SGHAT and CDR2 FQNNGV. V gave up 5 bases and J gave up 6 bases, with 11 bases separating them. The CDR3 DNA is TGTGCCAGCAGCGTAAGCCTTGGTCAGCCCCAGCATTTT. Amino acid sequence: CASSVSLGQPQHF.

This chain connects TRBV7-3 to TRBJ2-2; 7 positions match TRBD1. CDR3 length: 14 residues. CDR1 is SGHTA and CDR2 is FQGTGA in the germline V gene. The junction had 5 bases not matched to a gene; V was cut back by 4 bases and J by 6 bases. CDR3 in amino acids: CASSSRQGAGELFF. DNA of the CDR3: TGTGCCAGCAGCTCCCGACAGGGCGCCGGGGAGCTGTTTTTT.

Many counts were recorded for this clonotype. J is TRBJ1-1 and V is TRBV7-3; unclear D gene. Germline V gene sequence: CDR1 SGHTA, CDR2 FQGTGA. V gave up 7 bases and J gave up 1 base, with 10 bases separating them. The CDR3 runs 13 residues. CDR3 bases: TGTGCCAGCACGTTGGGCTCGAACACTGAAGCTTTCTTT. It is translated as CASTLGSNTEAFF.

Concerning this clonotype itself: This likely traces to a read error, being one base from a far larger clone. The chain is built from TRBV30 and TRBJ2-1, with D unclear. The germline gives CDR1 GTSNPN, CDR2 SVGIG (reference sequence). There are 11 residues in the CDR3. V gave up 3 bases and J gave up 4 bases, with 4 bases separating them. CDR3 coding DNA: TGTGCCTGGAGCCCTTACAATGAGCAGTTCTTC. Translated: CAWSPYNEQFF.

This clonotype was counted many times. V gene TRBV12-3 or TRBV12-4 combines with J gene TRBJ2-7; 9 bases align to TRBD1. This CDR3 has 17 amino acids. Trimming removed 4 bases from V and 4 bases from J; junction bases left unmatched: 14. The CDR3: CASSSTNTPGQGYEQYF. The CDR3 bases are TGTGCCAGCAGTTCAACCAACACGCCGGGACAGGGATACGAGCAGTACTTC.

Many counts were recorded for this clonotype. The chain carries TRBV28 and TRBJ1-6, with unresolved D. V lost 2 bases and J 10 bases, leaving 6 bases between the germline ends. Germline CDR1 MDHEN, CDR2 SYDVKM. The CDR3 is 12 residues long. CDR3 protein: CASSLRESPLHF. The CDR3 bases are TGTGCCAGCAGTTTAAGGGAATCACCCCTCCACTTT.

This clonotype was found many times. The CDR3 DNA reads as TGTGCCAGCAGAGGCCAGGGAGGGGAGCTGTTTTTT. Translation gives CASRGQGGELFF. The chain uses TRBV6-2 or TRBV6-3 and TRBJ2-2, with D perhaps matching TRBD1 (5 bases). The CDR3 has 12 amino acids. The germline V and J ends were trimmed by 6 bases and 8 bases, with 10 bases remaining between them. Germline-derived CDR1 and CDR2 are MNHEY and SVGEGT.

There are many counts of this clonotype. The CDR3 bases are TGTGCCAGCAGTTTCGCGCGGGAGGGTTACGAGCAGTACTTC. This codes for CASSFAREGYEQYF. This sequence joins TRBV27 and TRBJ2-7, with 9 bases that match TRBD2. Germline CDR1 is MNHEY and CDR2 is SMNVEV (reference sequence). V trimming: 3 bases; J trimming: 4 bases; junction bases outside the gene matches: 4. The CDR3 consists of 14 residues.

This clonotype was observed a handful of times. The chain uses TRBV10-1 and TRBJ2-1; 8 positions agree with TRBD2. The germline gives CDR1 WNHNN, CDR2 SYGVQD (reference sequence). V trimming: 0 bases; J trimming: 4 bases; junction bases outside the gene matches: 8. This CDR3 is 17 amino acids long. The CDR3 sequence is CASSESIRSSGYNEQFF. DNA of the CDR3: TGCGCCAGCAGTGAGTCGATCCGGTCTAGCGGGTACAATGAGCAGTTCTTC.

This clonotype was observed at least ten times. This chain uses TRBV10-3 with TRBJ2-1, with 10 bases matching TRBD2. V dropped 10 bases and J dropped 4; count of bases not matched to a gene: 7. The CDR3 length is 14 residues. CDR1 is ENHRY and CDR2 is SYGVKD in the germline V gene. CDR3: CATDGLAAYNEQFF. The CDR3, as DNA: TGTGCCACAGATGGACTAGCGGCGTACAATGAGCAGTTCTTC.